Presented here are 18 T cell receptor beta chains from one specimen sequenced in a study of CD8 T cells in ankylosing spondylitis. The antigens for these receptors are not known. Broader study findings: Made up of under 10 highly homologous variants, a TCR beta motif appeared characteristic of ankylosing spondylitis blood.

TCRdb independently ran MiXCR on the 5' RACE reads; one entry per CDR3 protein. The data contain hundreds of thousands of distinct CDR3 sequences, around 26% of them singletons. Sequenced material: blood, either unsorted or a sorted T cell fraction (not recorded which). The receptors come from a male donor with ankylosing spondylitis.

This clonotype was observed a few times. The chain joins TRBV29-1 to TRBJ2-3; possible D gene TRBD1, 5 bases. CDR3 length: 14 residues. Trimming pared 8 bases from V and 2 bases from J, leaving 17 bases between. Germline values: CDR1 SQVTM, CDR2 ANQGSEA. CDR3 nucleotides: TGCAGCCACCGCCCGTCGACAGTCACAGATACGCAGTATTTT. Translating gives CSHRPSTVTDTQYF.

V gene TRBV18 combines with J gene TRBJ2-2, with 7 bases aligning to TRBD1. The CDR3 consists of 15 residues. Germline V CDR1 and CDR2: KGHSH, LQKENI. V shed 7 bases, J shed 0 bases, and the junction held 5 bases outside the gene matches. In DNA, the CDR3 is TGTGCCAGCTTGTCCGGGACAGCGAACACCGGGGAGCTGTTTTTT. As protein: CASLSGTANTGELFF.

This clonotype has more than one count but fewer than ten. The gene calls are TRBV12-3 or TRBV12-4 and TRBJ1-5, with D possibly being TRBD1 (5 bases). V lost 3 bases and J 6 bases, leaving 12 bases between the germline ends. CDR3 size: 14 residues. The CDR3 DNA follows: TGTGCCAGCAGTTTGAACAGCGGGGGTCAGCCCCAGCATTTT. Translation gives CASSLNSGGQPQHF.

The chain carries TRBV6-5 and TRBJ1-1; D gene uncertain. The CDR3 is 11 residues long. Germline lookup yields CDR1 MNHEY and CDR2 SVGAGI. Trimming stripped 7 bases from V and 11 bases from J, with 14 bases between. The CDR3 nucleotides are TGTGCCAGCATAGCTTCGGCCATCGCTTTCTTT. Translating gives CASIASAIAFF.

The rearrangement joins TRBV11-3 to TRBJ2-6; a weak D match, TRBD1 (5 bases). The CDR3 has 13 amino acids. The V and J ends lost 3 bases and 6 bases respectively, with 6 bases between them. CDR1 is SGHNT and CDR2 is YENEEA in the germline V gene. CDR3 residues: CASSFRAANVLTF. The CDR3, as DNA: TGTGCCAGCAGCTTCAGGGCGGCCAACGTCCTGACTTTC. The entire variable domain, with the rest obtained from reference TRBV11-3 and TRBJ2-6, is as follows: EAGVVQSPRYKIIEKKQPVAFWCNPISGHNTLYWYLQNLGQGPELLIRYENEEAVDDSQLPKDRFSAERLKGVDSTLKIQPAELGDSAVYLCASSFRAANVLTFGAGSRLTVL.

This chain links TRBV5-1 with TRBJ1-2, with a weak D call TRBD1 (6 bases). The V and J ends lost 4 bases and 7 bases respectively, with 20 bases between them. The CDR3 loop spans 15 amino acids. Germline V CDR1 and CDR2: SGHRS, YFSETQ. The CDR3 loop is CASSANRDNTGGYTF. CDR3 nucleotide sequence: TGCGCCAGCAGCGCCAACCGGGACAACACGGGTGGCTACACCTTC.

This clonotype was observed a few times. The chain links TRBV20-1 to TRBJ2-7; 7 bases are shared with TRBD1. V gave up 2 bases and J gave up 5 bases; unmatched junction bases: 6. The CDR3 is made up of 13 amino acids. CDR1 and CDR2 from the germline V gene are DFQATT and SNEGSKA (reference sequence). In nucleotides, the CDR3 is TGCAGTGCTAGACGGACAGGCCCCAACGAGCAGTACTTC. Translation: CSARRTGPNEQYF.

J is TRBJ1-5 and V is TRBV20-1; no definite D call. Trimming removed 1 base from V and 0 bases from J, with 13 bases in between. The CDR3 is made up of 16 amino acids. The germline V gene encodes CDR1 DFQATT and CDR2 SNEGSKA (reference sequence). CDR3 bases: TGCAGTGCTAGAGTGGCGGACGGATATAGCAATCAGCCCCAGCATTTT. Residues: CSARVADGYSNQPQHF.

This clonotype was detected only a few times. The chain links TRBV20-1 to TRBJ1-6; D unclear. Per germline, CDR1 DFQATT and CDR2 SNEGSKA (reference sequence). The CDR3 is 10 amino acids. CDR3 sequence: CHWGGSPLHF. CDR3 DNA sequence: TGCCATTGGGGAGGGTCACCCCTCCACTTT.

This clonotype was observed a few times. The chain joins TRBV24-1 to TRBJ2-5; TRBD1 matches at 10 bases. The germline CDR1 and CDR2 sequences are KGHDR and SFDVKD. Trimming took 4 bases from V and 5 from J; bases not matched to a gene: 6. The CDR3 runs to 15 residues. CDR3 amino acids: CATSDADRGQETQYF. The CDR3, as DNA: TGTGCCACCAGTGACGCTGACAGGGGGCAGGAGACCCAGTACTTC.

This clonotype has more than one count but fewer than ten. The V gene is TRBV3-1, the J gene TRBJ2-1; TRBD1 or TRBD2 may be the D gene (5 bases each). Germline V gives CDR1 LGHDT, CDR2 YNNKEL (reference sequence). The V and J ends lost 3 bases and 8 bases respectively, with 11 bases between them. The CDR3 length is 13 residues. CDR3 nucleotide sequence: TGTGCCAGCAGCCACACCCGAGGGGATGAGCAGTTCTTC. The encoded protein is CASSHTRGDEQFF.

This clonotype appeared a few times. The rearrangement uses TRBV24-1 and TRBJ1-5; perhaps TRBD1 as D (5 bases). V dropped 4 bases and J dropped 2 bases, with 14 bases sitting between them. CDR1 is KGHDR, CDR2 SFDVKD, per germline. The CDR3 loop spans 16 amino acids. CDR3: CATSEGTPRGNQPQHF. CDR3 in DNA: TGTGCCACCAGTGAAGGGACGCCTAGGGGCAATCAGCCCCAGCATTTT.

Only a few counts were recorded for this clonotype. The V call is TRBV15, the J call TRBJ1-1; 8 bases fit TRBD1. Germline values: CDR1 LNHNV, CDR2 YYDKDF (reference sequence). The CDR3 has 15 amino acids. V shed 2 bases, J shed 1 base, and the junction held 3 bases outside the gene matches. The CDR3 nucleotides are TGTGCCACCAGCAGAAGAGACAGGGGGAACACTGAAGCTTTCTTT. Protein sequence: CATSRRDRGNTEAFF.

The J gene is TRBJ2-5, the V gene TRBV24-1; 8 nucleotides match TRBD1. The trim removed 5 bases at V and 5 bases at J, leaving 6 bases unmatched. There are 14 residues in the CDR3. CDR1 is KGHDR and CDR2 is SFDVKD in the germline V gene. CDR3 bases: TGTGCCACCAGTGGTGCAGGGGGCTCGGAGACCCAGTACTTC. Translation gives CATSGAGGSETQYF.

The CDR3 nucleotides read TGCAGTGCTGACAGGGGGCCCTACGAGCAGTACTTC. Protein product: CSADRGPYEQYF. The chain joins TRBV20-1 to TRBJ2-7, with TRBD1 identical over 10 bases. V lost 5 bases to trimming and J lost 2 bases; unmatched junction nucleotides: 0. This CDR3 has 12 amino acids. Germline V gene data show CDR1 as DFQATT and CDR2 as SNEGSKA (reference sequence).

This clonotype was detected only a few times. The chain recombines TRBV5-1 with TRBJ2-1, with 8 positions matching TRBD1. CDR3 length: 13 amino acids. J gave up 12 bases and V 2 bases, and 7 bases lay outside the gene matches. In germline, CDR1 is SGHRS, CDR2 YFSETQ. CDR3 in amino acids: CASSFGQGGGQFF. Here the CDR3 DNA reads TGCGCCAGCAGCTTTGGACAGGGCGGAGGGCAGTTCTTC.

This clonotype was counted a few times. The chain employs TRBV3-1 and TRBJ1-1, with D maybe TRBD1 (5 bases). The CDR3 totals 14 residues. CDR1 and CDR2 from the germline V gene are LGHDT and YNNKEL (reference sequence). Trimming left V 1 base short and J 4 bases short, with 10 bases between. The CDR3 DNA follows: TGTGCCAGCAGCCAAGTAACTGGGGCCACTGAAGCTTTCTTT. Residues: CASSQVTGATEAFF.

The chain recombines TRBV7-2 with TRBJ2-1; 9 bases map to TRBD2. The junction had 8 bases not matched to a gene; V was cut back by 2 bases and J by 9 bases. From germline, CDR1 is SGHTA and CDR2 FQGNSA. CDR3 size: 15 residues. The CDR3 sequence: CASSLSVSGSVEQFF. The CDR3 bases are TGTGCCAGCAGCTTATCGGTTAGCGGGAGTGTTGAGCAGTTCTTC.